The entry below gives a single TCR beta chain sequence along with its context. This clone was seen a single time. Its cognate antigen has yet to be identified. Base quality data are lacking; no much larger clone is found one base away. These data belong to a study of lymphopenia after photon versus proton radiotherapy (dated by TCRdb to between 2017 and 2020). Looking at the study overall: The immunological effects of photon versus proton radiation therapy were compared in patients with gastrointestinal tumors who developed high-grade lymphopenia. A cohort of some 20 patients with gastrointestinal tumors who received either photon or proton therapy and subsequently developed lymphopenia was included. The goal of the study was to describe how the two radiation modalities differ in their effects on the immune system.

The investigation overall reported the following: After the lymphocyte count nadir, photon-treated repertoires showed oligoclonal expansion, especially of CD8+ Temra cells, which drove the drop in diversity. The survival association was assessed only in patients who died, and the authors presented better survival with proton therapy as a possibility rather than a demonstrated result. Relative stability during treatment was observed in proton-treated patients, whereas loss of naive T cells and TCR diversity and gain of effector/memory populations were observed in photon-treated patients. Across the cohort, an inverse correlation was found between a larger post-nadir drop in TCR diversity and overall survival time among patients who died.

Trimming takes 6 bases off V and 6 bases off J; junction bases not matched to a gene: 13. The germline V gene (reference sequence) supplies CDR1 MNHEY and CDR2 SMNVEV. There are 15 amino acids in the CDR3, from cysteine to phenylalanine inclusive. Of all the DNA, just the CDR3 is kept, 45 bases in frame from base 1. Receptor libraries were prepared by the immunoSEQ multiplex PCR assay. Alongside multiparametric flow cytometry, deep sequencing of rearranged TCR beta loci was used to profile the T cell repertoires. TCRdb's version of the immuneACCESS table is confined to in-frame rearrangements and falls short of the full clone set. An unresolved V gene accounts for under half of the shortfall where checked; the remainder is of unknown origin. This sample lists some 70,000 clones; about 87% were detected once. Roughly a tenth of the sample comes from the top ten.

The clonotype was recovered from a man of 80 years or more with esophageal cancer. The chain is made from TRBV27 and TRBJ2-5; a stretch of 7 junction bases matches TRBD2. Material: peripheral blood, obtained from a patient treated with proton-based radiotherapy. The DNA sequence follows: TGTGCCAGCAGGCCTCCCGGGGAGGGCCGGAAGACCCAGTACTTC. Protein translation: CASRPPGEGRKTQYF.